These 13 T cell receptor beta chains were all obtained from the same sample, sequenced in a study of T cells after yellow fever vaccination. TCRdb fed the 5' RACE reads into MiXCR, producing one record per CDR3 protein. Of about 240,000 distinct CDR3 sequences in the sample, about 7.1% were seen once. The sample here was CD4+ T cells sorted from PBMCs, taken 15 days after the yellow fever booster vaccination. Source of these receptors: a man in his thirties or forties who received the YFV17D yellow fever vaccine.

Only a few counts were recorded for this clonotype. The rearrangement joins TRBV5-1 to TRBJ2-7, with D possibly TRBD1 on 5 matching bases. The V and J ends lost 6 bases and 1 base respectively, with 8 bases between them. The CDR3 is 12 amino acids. CDR1 and CDR2 (germline): SGHRS, YFSETQ. The CDR3 is CASTGQSYEQYF. The DNA of the CDR3 is TGCGCCAGCACCGGACAATCCTACGAGCAGTACTTC.

This chain joins TRBV5-1 and TRBJ2-1; D unclear. The V and J ends lost 4 bases and 3 bases respectively, with 8 bases between them. CDR1 is SGHRS and CDR2 is YFSETQ in the germline V gene. This CDR3 is built from 13 residues. The CDR3 nucleotides are TGCGCCAGCAGCGGATCGCACTACAATGAGCAGTTCTTC. It specifies CASSGSHYNEQFF.

This clonotype occurred many times. The genes are TRBV18 and TRBJ2-3, with a weak D call TRBD2 (5 bases). V lost 2 bases and J 5 bases, leaving 11 bases between the germline ends. The germline V gene encodes CDR1 KGHSH and CDR2 LQKENI. CDR3 size: 14 residues. CDR3 nucleotides: TGTGCCAGCTCACCATTGGCAGAGGGAGATACGCAGTATTTT. Its protein is CASSPLAEGDTQYF.

This clonotype occurred many times. J is TRBJ2-2 and V is TRBV20-1, with TRBD2 as a possible D gene (5 bases). Trimming stripped 7 bases from V and 4 bases from J, with 19 bases between. Germline V lookup: CDR1 DFQATT, CDR2 SNEGSKA (reference sequence). CDR3 length: 15 residues. The CDR3 DNA is TGCAGTGATGGGAACATGAGGGTGTGCACCGGGGAGCTGTTTTTT. Protein sequence: CSDGNMRVCTGELFF.

This clonotype was counted a few times. This chain links TRBV7-8 with TRBJ2-1; D call uncertain. The germline V gene encodes CDR1 SGHVS and CDR2 FQNEAQ. V was cut by 5 bases and J by 10 bases, with 18 bases left in between. The CDR3 is 14 residues long. CDR3 nucleotide sequence: TGTGCCAGCAGCCCCGGGCTACCCGGCAGCGAGCAGTTCTTC. This encodes CASSPGLPGSEQFF.

This clonotype was counted at least ten times. The chain employs TRBV7-8 and TRBJ2-5, with TRBD1 matching 7 bases. The CDR3 is 14 amino acids. Per germline, CDR1 SGHVS and CDR2 FQNEAQ. J lost 4 bases, V lost 2 bases, and 4 bases had no gene match. Here the CDR3 reads CASSLMTGTETQYF. The CDR3 nucleotides are TGTGCCAGCAGCTTAATGACAGGGACAGAGACCCAGTACTTC.

The table lists this clonotype with a few counts. This chain links TRBV12-3 or TRBV12-4 with TRBJ1-1; 9 nucleotides agree with TRBD1. V lost 6 bases and J lost 10; bases outside the gene matches: 9. CDR3 size: 13 residues. The CDR3: CASREQGATGAFF. The CDR3 DNA follows: TGTGCCAGCAGGGAACAGGGGGCTACGGGAGCTTTCTTT.

There are a few counts of this clonotype. The chain links TRBV5-5 to TRBJ1-2; no firm D call. The CDR3 spans 12 residues. Germline CDR1 is SGHKS and CDR2 is YYEKEE (reference sequence). Trimming cost V 0 bases and J 4 bases, with 4 bases left between them. The CDR3 DNA reads as TGTGCCAGCAGCTTGGAATTCTATGGCTACACCTTC. As protein: CASSLEFYGYTF.

The chain recombines TRBV28 with TRBJ2-7; perhaps TRBD2 as D (5 bases). V gave up 3 bases and J gave up 12 bases, with 18 bases separating them. CDR1 MDHEN and CDR2 SYDVKM come from the germline V gene. The CDR3 covers 13 residues. The DNA of the CDR3 is TGTGCCAGCAGTTTTGGTATTAGCGCTCATCGGTACTTC. It specifies CASSFGISAHRYF.

The chain uses TRBV7-9 and TRBJ2-5, with 8 positions matching TRBD2. The CDR3 is 14 residues long. Germline assignment: CDR1 SEHNR and CDR2 FQNEAQ (reference sequence). Losses at the gene ends were 5 bases for V and 3 bases for J; bases not matched to a gene: 5. The CDR3 protein is CASSIGGGKETQYF. The CDR3 coding sequence is TGTGCCAGCAGCATCGGGGGGGGAAAAGAGACCCAGTACTTC.

Many counts were recorded for this clonotype. V usage is TRBV20-1 and J usage is TRBJ2-5; unclear D gene. Looked up from germline, CDR1 is DFQATT and CDR2 is SNEGSKA (reference sequence). V gave up 1 base and J gave up 1 base, with 7 bases separating them. The CDR3 covers 13 residues. CDR3 residues: CSARVPPQETQYF. The CDR3 DNA is TGCAGTGCTAGAGTCCCGCCCCAAGAGACCCAGTACTTC.

This clonotype was observed many times. The chain joins TRBV11-2 to TRBJ2-7; D might be TRBD2 (6 bases). V lost 6 bases and J 3 bases, leaving 9 bases between the germline ends. Per germline, CDR1 SGHAT and CDR2 FQNNGV. CDR3 length: 12 residues. The CDR3 sequence: CASSLGLYEQYF. CDR3 nucleotide sequence: TGTGCCAGCAGTTTGGGACTCTACGAGCAGTACTTC.

CDR3 protein: CASSPSLAGAETQYF. CDR3 coding DNA: TGTGCCAGCAGCCCCAGCCTAGCGGGAGCGGAGACCCAGTACTTC. V gene TRBV5-4 combines with J gene TRBJ2-5, with 10 bases that match TRBD2. The CDR3 contains 15 residues. Trimming at V came to 4 bases and at J to 5 bases, leaving 8 bases not matched to a gene. Germline assignment: CDR1 SGHNT and CDR2 YYREEE (reference sequence).